The present TCR beta chain was sequenced within a study of blood T cell repertoires in COVID-19. Study summary: Samples representing acute and convalescent COVID-19 were sourced from the United States, Italy and Spain. PBMCs, B-cell-depleted T cells, or T cells were the source of the cDNA or gDNA that made up the material.

Source study methods: It was from reference gene primer amplification that nucleated cell counts were estimated. Sequencing was performed with immunoSEQ multiplex PCR; in TCRdb, only in-frame clones are kept and a portion is missing. For V, J and clone size, that table is used; D and trimming come from the DNA. This sample yields about 190,000 clones, of which 79% are seen a single time; 15% to 20% belongs to the top ten. There are 14 residues in the CDR3. Trimming pared 0 bases from V and 2 bases from J, leaving 7 bases between. Germline V gene sequence: CDR1 SGDLS, CDR2 YYNGEE. This TCR was recovered from a man in his 60s with active or convalescent COVID-19. Sample: peripheral blood. This chain connects TRBV9 to TRBJ2-3; D is perhaps TRBD2 (5 bases). CDR3 sequence: CASSVGEPTDTQYF. DNA for the CDR3: TGTGCCAGCAGCGTAGGGGAGCCCACAGATACGCAGTATTTT.